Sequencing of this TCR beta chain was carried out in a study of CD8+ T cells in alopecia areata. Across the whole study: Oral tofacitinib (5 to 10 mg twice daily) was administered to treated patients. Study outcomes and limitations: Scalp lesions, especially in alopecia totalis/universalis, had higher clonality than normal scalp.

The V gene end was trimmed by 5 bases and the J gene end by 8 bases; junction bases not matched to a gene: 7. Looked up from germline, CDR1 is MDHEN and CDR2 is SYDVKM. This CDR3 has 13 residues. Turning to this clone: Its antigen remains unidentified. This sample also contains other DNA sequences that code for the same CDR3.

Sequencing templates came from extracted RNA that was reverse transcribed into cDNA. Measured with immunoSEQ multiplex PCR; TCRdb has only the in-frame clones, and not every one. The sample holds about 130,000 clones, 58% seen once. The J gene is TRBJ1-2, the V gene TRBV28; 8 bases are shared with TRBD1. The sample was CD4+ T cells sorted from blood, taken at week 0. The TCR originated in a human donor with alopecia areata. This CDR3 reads CASSLRQGYGYTF. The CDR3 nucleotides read TGTGCCAGCAGTCTAAGACAGGGGTACGGCTACACCTTC.